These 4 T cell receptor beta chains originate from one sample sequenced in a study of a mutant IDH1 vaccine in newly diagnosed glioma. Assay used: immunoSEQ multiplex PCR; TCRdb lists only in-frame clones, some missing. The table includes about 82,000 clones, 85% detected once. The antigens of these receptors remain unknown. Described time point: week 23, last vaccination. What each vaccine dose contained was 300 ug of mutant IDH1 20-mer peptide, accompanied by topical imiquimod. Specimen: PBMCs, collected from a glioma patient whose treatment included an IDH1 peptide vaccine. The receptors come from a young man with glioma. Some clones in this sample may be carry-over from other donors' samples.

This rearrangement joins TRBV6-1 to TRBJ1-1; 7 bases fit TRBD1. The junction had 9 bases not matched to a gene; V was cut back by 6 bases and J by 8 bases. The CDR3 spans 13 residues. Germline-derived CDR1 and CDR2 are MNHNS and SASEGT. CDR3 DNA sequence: TGTGCCAGCAGATTTCGACAGGGATTAGAAGCTTTCTTT. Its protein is CASRFRQGLEAFF.

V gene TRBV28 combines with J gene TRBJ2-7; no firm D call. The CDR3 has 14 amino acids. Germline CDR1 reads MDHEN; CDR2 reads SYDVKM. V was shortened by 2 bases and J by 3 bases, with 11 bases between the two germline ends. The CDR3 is CASSLTGPHYEQYF. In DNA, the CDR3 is TGTGCCAGCAGTTTAACCGGGCCTCACTACGAGCAGTACTTC.

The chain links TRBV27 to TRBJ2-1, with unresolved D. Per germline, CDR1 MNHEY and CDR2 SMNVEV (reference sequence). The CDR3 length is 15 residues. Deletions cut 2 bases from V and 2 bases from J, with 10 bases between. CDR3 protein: CASSLTVPTYNEQFF. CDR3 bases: TGTGCCAGCAGTTTAACAGTACCCACCTACAATGAGCAGTTCTTC.

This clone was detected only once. As DNA, the CDR3 is TGTGCCAGCAGCGCATATCCCAGGGGGGGCAATCAGCCCCAGCATTTT. Translating gives CASSAYPRGGNQPQHF. The rearrangement uses TRBV5-8 and TRBJ1-5; 7 bases agree with TRBD1. This CDR3 is 16 amino acids long. Germline CDR1 is SGHTS and CDR2 is YDEGEE. The V gene end was trimmed by 4 bases and the J gene end by 2 bases; junction bases not matched to a gene: 9.